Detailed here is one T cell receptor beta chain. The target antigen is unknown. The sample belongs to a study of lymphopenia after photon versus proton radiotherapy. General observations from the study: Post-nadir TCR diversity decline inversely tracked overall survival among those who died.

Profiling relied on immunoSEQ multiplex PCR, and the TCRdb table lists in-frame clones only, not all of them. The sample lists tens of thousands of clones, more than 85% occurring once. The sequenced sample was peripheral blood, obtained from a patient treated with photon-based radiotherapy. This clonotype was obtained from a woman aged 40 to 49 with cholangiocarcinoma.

The CDR3 bases are TGTGCCAGCAGCAGGGCGTGTGGACTCGGGACGTCAGTTTCTACCTACGAGCAGTACTTC. It specifies CASSRACGLGTSVSTYEQYF. The chain employs TRBV21-1 and TRBJ2-7. TRBV21-1 corresponds to a pseudogene. CDR3 length equals 20 residues.